Below, 19 T cell receptor beta chains from the same sample are listed, as sequenced in a study of blood T cell repertoires in COVID-19. Clones were sequenced by immunoSEQ multiplex PCR, and TCRdb holds only the in-frame ones, with some missing. The sample includes approximately 140,000 clones, roughly 84% of them seen just once. Source material: peripheral blood. These receptor sequences come from a man in his 70s with acute or convalescent COVID-19.

V is TRBV12-3 or TRBV12-4 and J is TRBJ1-1; D remains unclear. This CDR3 has 13 residues. The V gene lost 8 bases and the J gene lost 9 bases, with 19 bases spanning the gap. The CDR3 is CASSDSGWHKAFF. CDR3 bases: TGTGCCAGCTCCGACTCTGGGTGGCACAAAGCTTTCTTT.

The chain carries TRBV5-1 and TRBJ1-2; D remains unclear. Deletions cut 0 bases from V and 6 bases from J, with 15 bases between. Germline CDR1 reads SGHRS; CDR2 reads YFSETQ. This CDR3 spans 15 amino acids. The CDR3 sequence: CASSLVVMEQHGYTF. CDR3 bases: TGCGCCAGCAGCTTGGTTGTCATGGAACAGCATGGCTACACCTTC.

The chain has TRBV12-3 or TRBV12-4 and TRBJ2-5, with no clear D. V gave up 3 bases and J gave up 1 base, with 6 bases separating them. The CDR3 sequence is 13 residues long. CDR3 amino acids: CASSFGPQETQYF. CDR3 sequence (DNA): TGTGCCAGCAGTTTTGGCCCCCAAGAGACCCAGTACTTC.

CDR3 bases: TGTGCCAGTAGGGAGGAATTCACAGATACGCAGTATTTT. Translation: CASREEFTDTQYF. This chain uses TRBV19 with TRBJ2-3, with D possibly TRBD2 on 5 matching bases. Trimming removed 6 bases at V and 2 bases at J, with 9 bases between. CDR3 length equals 13 residues. Germline V CDR1 and CDR2: LNHDA, SQIVND (reference sequence).

The chain combines TRBV2 with TRBJ2-5; 7 nucleotides line up with TRBD2. V dropped 11 bases and J dropped 5; count of bases not matched to a gene: 8. CDR3 length equals 12 residues. CDR1 and CDR2 from the germline V gene are SNHLY and FYNNEI. CDR3 protein: CAAGVKSETQYF. For the CDR3, the DNA is TGTGCCGCGGGAGTTAAGAGCGAGACCCAGTACTTC. Full variable domain (missing parts from reference TRBV2 and TRBJ2-5): EPEVTQTPSHQVTQMGQEVILRCVPISNHLYFYWYRQILGQKVEFLVSFYNNEISEKSEIFDDQFSVERPDGSNFTLKIRSTKLEDSAMYFCAAGVKSETQYFGPGTRLLVL.

The rearrangement joins TRBV4-2 to TRBJ2-1; 10 nucleotides match TRBD1. The CDR3 length is 16 residues. The trim removed 1 base at V and 7 bases at J, leaving 7 bases unmatched. Germline-derived CDR1 and CDR2 are LGHNA and YNFKEQ. In nucleotides, the CDR3 is TGTGCCAGCAGCCAAGGGGGACAGGGGACCTTGAATGAGCAGTTCTTC. Translation gives CASSQGGQGTLNEQFF.

The CDR3 DNA reads TGTGCCAGCAGCCCACAGTTTGCAGAGACCCAGTACTTC. Encoded protein: CASSPQFAETQYF. The chain joins TRBV7-6 to TRBJ2-5; D unclear. Germline CDR1 reads SGHVS; CDR2 reads FNYEAQ. V was cut by 5 bases and J by 4 bases, with 11 bases left in between. The CDR3 extends over 13 amino acids.

The rearrangement joins TRBV10-3 to TRBJ2-7; 7 nucleotides agree with TRBD1. The CDR3 length is 16 residues. Looked up from germline, CDR1 is ENHRY and CDR2 is SYGVKD. V dropped 3 bases and J dropped 0; count of bases not matched to a gene: 8. The CDR3 DNA sequence: TGTGCCATCAGTGAACCCCCGACAGGGAGCTCCTACGAGCAGTACTTC. Protein: CAISEPPTGSSYEQYF.

The chain carries TRBV7-8 and TRBJ2-5, with D possibly being TRBD2 (6 bases). V shed 5 bases and J shed 13 bases, with 17 bases lying between them. Looked up from germline, CDR1 is SGHVS and CDR2 is FQNEAQ. The CDR3 consists of 12 residues. The CDR3 reads CASSPFRDCPYF. CDR3 coding DNA: TGTGCCAGCAGCCCGTTTCGGGACTGCCCGTACTTC.

The rearrangement links TRBV3-1 (or the pseudogene TRBV3-2) to TRBJ1-3, with 9 bases lining up with TRBD1. The CDR3 totals 19 residues. J was trimmed by 4 bases and V by 0 bases; bases with no gene match: 13. Per germline, CDR1 LGHDT and CDR2 YNNKEL (reference sequence). CDR3 sequence (DNA): TGTGCCAGCAGCCAAGATCGACAGCCGGGACAGGGATTGGGAAACACCATATATTTT. This codes for CASSQDRQPGQGLGNTIYF.

The chain is built from TRBV11-1 and TRBJ1-1; 8 bases fit TRBD1. Germline CDR1 and CDR2: SGHAT and FQDESV (reference sequence). Trimming removed 5 bases from V and 7 bases from J; junction bases left unmatched: 12. The length of the CDR3 is 15 residues. CDR3 in amino acids: CASSASGTGWDEAFF. The CDR3 region has the DNA TGTGCCAGCAGCGCCTCCGGGACAGGTTGGGATGAAGCTTTCTTT.

Details on this clone: One end of the junction is discordant with germline, which a read error may explain. This CDR3 reads CASSLAGTSNGWDF. DNA of the CDR3: TGTGCCAGCAGCTTAGCCGGGACTAGCAACGGGTGGGATTTT. The chain combines TRBV7-9 with TRBJ2-3, with 9 bases that match TRBD2. The CDR3 contains 14 residues. From germline, CDR1 is SEHNR and CDR2 FQNEAQ (reference sequence).

This chain joins TRBV28 and TRBJ1-5, with D unclear. Per the germline V gene, CDR1 is MDHEN and CDR2 is SYDVKM. V lost 4 bases, J lost 6 bases, and 13 bases lay in between. The CDR3 spans 14 residues. CDR3 in amino acids: CASSSPAGSQPQHF. In nucleotides, the CDR3 is TGTGCCAGCAGTTCCCCCGCGGGGAGTCAGCCCCAGCATTTT.

V is TRBV5-1 and J is TRBJ2-7; 11 bases are shared with TRBD2. The CDR3 runs to 15 residues. Germline CDR1 is SGHRS and CDR2 is YFSETQ. The V segment lost 4 bases and the J segment 1 base; nucleotides outside the gene matches: 4. CDR3 sequence reads: CASSPPSGRSYEQYF. CDR3 DNA sequence: TGCGCCAGCAGCCCCCCTAGCGGGAGGTCCTACGAGCAGTACTTC. Complete variable domain (other parts from reference TRBV5-1 and TRBJ2-7): KAGVTQTPRYLIKTRGQQVTLSCSPISGHRSVSWYQQTPGQGLQFLFEYFSETQRNKGNFPGRFSGRQFSNSRSEMNVSTLELGDSALYLCASSPPSGRSYEQYFGPGTRLTVT.

This clone was seen only once. This chain joins TRBV7-3 and TRBJ2-1; D unresolved. The CDR3 is 13 residues long. V was pared by 5 bases and J by 6 bases, with 11 bases between. The V gene's germline CDR1 is SGHTA and CDR2 FQGTGA. The CDR3 nucleotides are TGTGCCAGCAGCACTCCGGGTCGCAATGAGCAGTTCTTC. Its translation is CASSTPGRNEQFF.

The rearrangement joins TRBV7-9 to TRBJ2-3; 8 bases align to TRBD1. Germline values: CDR1 SEHNR, CDR2 FQNEAQ (reference sequence). The V and J ends lost 6 bases and 3 bases, in that order; junction bases with no gene match: 2. CDR3 length: 13 amino acids. The CDR3 protein is CASRQGATDTQYF. DNA of the CDR3: TGTGCCAGCAGGCAGGGGGCGACAGATACGCAGTATTTT.

This chain joins TRBV5-6 and TRBJ2-5, with 8 nucleotides matching TRBD1. The CDR3 has 15 residues. Germline V gene data show CDR1 as SGHDT and CDR2 as YYEEEE. The J segment lost 5 bases and the V segment lost 3 bases, leaving 9 bases of the junction unmatched. The CDR3 DNA sequence: TGTGCCAGCAGCTCTGACCCCGGACAGGGTGAGACCCAGTACTTC. Amino acid sequence: CASSSDPGQGETQYF.

The chain uses TRBV6-5 and TRBJ2-1; 7 nucleotides line up with TRBD2. The junction had 11 bases not matched to a gene; V was cut back by 8 bases and J by 7 bases. Germline V gives CDR1 MNHEY, CDR2 SVGAGI. CDR3 size: 14 residues. CDR3 protein: CASGLREGRNEQFF. CDR3 coding DNA: TGTGCCAGCGGCCTGAGGGAGGGCCGAAATGAGCAGTTCTTC.

This clone was recorded once. This sequence joins TRBV3-1 (or the pseudogene TRBV3-2) and TRBJ2-1; 11 bases fit TRBD1. V lost 6 bases, J lost 2 bases, and 3 bases stayed unmatched. CDR1 and CDR2 from the germline V gene are LGHDT and YNNKEL (reference sequence). This CDR3 is 15 amino acids long. CDR3 residues: CASSLGQGAYNEQFF. CDR3 in DNA: TGTGCCAGCAGTCTGGGACAGGGGGCCTACAATGAGCAGTTCTTC.